The source of this T cell receptor (beta chain) is a study of T cell responses to AZD1222 COVID-19 vaccine. Whole-study results and caveats: AZD1222 recipients seropositive at baseline numbered only 5 to 7. Reports indicate that nearly half of spike-specific TCRs are directed at unmutated variant regions. There were repertoire samples only from the period after the peak T cell response. Spike-specific TCR breadth and depth grew following two AZD1222 doses.

This CDR3 contains 12 residues. V was pared by 8 bases and J by 0 bases, with 9 bases between. CDR1 GTSNPN and CDR2 SVGIG come from the germline V gene (reference sequence). Method: immunoSEQ multiplex PCR; TCRdb's copy keeps in-frame clones and lacks some. This sample yields about 160,000 clones, of which about 90% are seen a single time; 4.4% belongs to the top ten. Worth noting for this clone: Its target is unknown.

The receptor was derived from an adult in good health. This specimen consisted of peripheral blood, obtained on day 0 of MenACWY control vaccination. The chain links TRBV30 to TRBJ2-3; D tentatively reads TRBD1 or TRBD2 (5 bases each). As DNA, the CDR3 is TGTGCCCTGGGGGAGAGCACAGATACGCAGTATTTT. Translating gives CALGESTDTQYF.